This T cell receptor (beta chain) was found in a study of T-cell memory formation after mild COVID-19. Study-level findings and limits: CD4/CD8 balance held among clones contracting day 15 to 85, and later expanders leaned CD4+.

Using constant-segment primers, 5'RACE produced TCR alpha and TCR beta cDNA libraries carrying sample barcodes and UMIs. MiXCR was run by TCRdb on the 5' RACE reads, yielding one entry per CDR3 protein. The profile shows roughly 560,000 distinct CDR3 sequences, 20% of them singletons. The CDR3 contains 15 residues. The V end lost 6 bases, the J end lost 9 bases, and 21 bases lay between the germline ends. CDR1 SNHLY and CDR2 FYNNEI come from the germline V gene. Comments on this clonotype: The target antigen is unknown.

The material sequenced was PBMCs or a T cell subset sorted from them (not recorded which). This TCR was recovered from an adult woman who had mild COVID-19 (a few samples of this study predate the infection). Cell type and time point are not known. The V call is TRBV2, the J call TRBJ2-1; D assignment may be TRBD1 or TRBD2 (6 bases each). The DNA for the CDR3 is TGTGCCAGCAGAGGGGGGACGCCTTATCCTGCTGAGCAGTTCTTC. It specifies CASRGGTPYPAEQFF. Complete variable domain (other parts from reference TRBV2 and TRBJ2-1): EPEVTQTPSHQVTQMGQEVILRCVPISNHLYFYWYRQILGQKVEFLVSFYNNEISEKSEIFDDQFSVERPDGSNFTLKIRSTKLEDSAMYFCASRGGTPYPAEQFFGPGTRLTVL.